This TCR beta chain was documented in a study of metastatic and nonmetastatic thyroid tumors. Points from the study as a whole: The study reportedly found significantly higher TCR beta diversity in malignant thyroid tumors than benign nodules, in blood and tumor.

This clone occurred many times. Its specificity is unknown. There are 15 residues in the CDR3. The ends were cut back, 1 base at V and 5 bases at J, with 12 bases in the middle. Germline loops: CDR1 MNHNS, CDR2 SASEGT. With MiXCR, TCRdb reprocessed the PCR reads. The top ten hold 8.8% of the sample, which has 89,000 or so clones, 8% to 9.5% seen once. Prior to thyroid surgery, none of the patients had received any treatment. The sample consisted of blood. This rearrangement joins TRBV6-1 to TRBJ1-5, with D maybe TRBD1 (5 bases). This clonotype was sampled from a female donor with papillary thyroid cancer or a benign thyroid nodule (not recorded which). Some clones in this sample may be carry-over from other donors' samples. In nucleotides, the CDR3 is TGTGCCAGCAGTGAAGAGCGGGGCCTATATCAGCCCCAGCATTTT. Its translation is CASSEERGLYQPQHF.